Shown below are 14 T cell receptor beta chains from a single sample sequenced in a study of blood T cell repertoires in COVID-19. Data came from immunoSEQ multiplex PCR; TCRdb stores just in-frame clones and leaves some out. Of approximately 120,000 clones listed, 85% are singletons. The sample comprised peripheral blood. The receptors derive from a woman aged 80 or over with acute or convalescent COVID-19.

The chain combines TRBV28 with TRBJ1-1; tentative D call: TRBD1 (5 bases). Trimming took off 3 bases at V and 4 bases at J, with 15 bases between the two ends. Germline assignment: CDR1 MDHEN and CDR2 SYDVKM. The CDR3 covers 15 residues. CDR3 coding DNA: TGTGCCAGCAGTTTGGGGCAGAGTTGGCTCACTGAAGCTTTCTTT. Translating it yields CASSLGQSWLTEAFF. The whole variable domain, filled in from reference TRBV28 and TRBJ1-1, reads DVKVTQSSRYLVKRTGEKVFLECVQDMDHENMFWYRQDPGLGLRLIYFSYDVKMKEKGDIPEGYSVSREKKERFSLILESASTNQTSMYLCASSLGQSWLTEAFFGQGTRLTVV.

V is TRBV6-5 and J is TRBJ1-5, with 8 bases aligning to TRBD1. The V and J ends lost 5 bases and 6 bases, in that order; junction bases with no gene match: 3. Looked up from germline, CDR1 is MNHEY and CDR2 is SVGAGI. The CDR3 covers 13 residues. This CDR3 reads CASSPGGLQPQHF. The CDR3 DNA follows: TGTGCCAGCAGTCCAGGGGGCCTTCAGCCCCAGCATTTT.

The chain is built from TRBV12-5 and TRBJ2-2; TRBD1 might be the D (6 bases). Trimming took 6 bases from V and 0 from J, leaving 20 bases between them. CDR1 LGHNT and CDR2 FRNRAP come from the germline V gene. The CDR3 is 18 residues long. The CDR3 DNA reads TGTGCTAGTGGCCTTTCGGGACACCAGATCGCGAACACCGGGGAGCTGTTTTTT. Translation gives CASGLSGHQIANTGELFF.

The rearrangement links TRBV18 to TRBJ1-1, with 7 bases matching TRBD1. There are 14 residues in the CDR3. Losses at the gene ends were 5 bases for V and 7 bases for J; bases not matched to a gene: 10. The germline V gene encodes CDR1 KGHSH and CDR2 LQKENI. CDR3 protein: CASSLRDSPHEAFF. Written as DNA, the CDR3 is TGTGCCAGCTCATTAAGGGACAGCCCCCATGAAGCTTTCTTT.

This rearrangement joins TRBV19 to TRBJ1-2; D is undetermined. CDR3 length equals 14 residues. Between the trimmed V and J ends, which lost 2 bases and 8 bases, there was a span of 15 bases. Germline-derived CDR1 and CDR2 are LNHDA and SQIVND (reference sequence). The CDR3 loop reads CASSISQPPRGYTF. The CDR3 nucleotides read TGTGCCAGTAGTATATCCCAACCTCCTCGGGGCTACACCTTC. Filled out from reference TRBV19 and TRBJ1-2, the complete variable domain reads DGGITQSPKYLFRKEGQNVTLSCEQNLNHDAMYWYRQDPGQGLRLIYYSQIVNDFQKGDIAEGYSVSREKKESFPLTVTSAQKNPTAFYLCASSISQPPRGYTFGSGTRLTVV.

The rearrangement links TRBV6-5 to TRBJ2-7, with TRBD2 matching 10 bases. The germline gives CDR1 MNHEY, CDR2 SVGAGI. V was pared by 6 bases and J by 1 base, with 6 bases of the junction left unmatched. The CDR3 extends over 15 amino acids. CDR3 DNA: TGTGCCAGCAGGAGCGGGGGGGCCGGTTCCTACGAGCAGTACGTC. This gives the protein CASRSGGAGSYEQYV.

The V and J genes are TRBV7-6 and TRBJ1-4, with D perhaps TRBD1 (5 bases). Between the trimmed V and J ends, which lost 5 bases and 6 bases, there was a span of 16 bases. In germline, CDR1 is SGHVS, CDR2 FNYEAQ. CDR3 length: 15 amino acids. CDR3 nucleotide sequence: TGTGCCAGCAGCAGGAGGGACGGGGCTTATGAAAAACTGTTTTTT. Protein sequence: CASSRRDGAYEKLFF.

V gene TRBV3-1 (or the pseudogene TRBV3-2) combines with J gene TRBJ1-1; 7 bases are shared with TRBD1. This CDR3 region has 15 residues. Per germline, CDR1 LGHDT and CDR2 YNNKEL (reference sequence). The trim removed 2 bases at V and 4 bases at J, leaving 7 bases unmatched. CDR3 loop: CASSQMMQGGTEAFF. CDR3 DNA: TGTGCCAGCAGCCAAATGATGCAGGGGGGCACTGAAGCTTTCTTT.

The chain combines TRBV5-4 with TRBJ1-1; tentatively, D is TRBD1 (5 bases). This CDR3 region has 14 residues. The germline V gene encodes CDR1 SGHNT and CDR2 YYREEE (reference sequence). The V and J ends lost 4 bases and 0 bases respectively, with 10 bases between them. For the CDR3, the DNA is TGTGCCAGCAGCGAAGACAGATTGAACACTGAAGCTTTCTTT. Translating it yields CASSEDRLNTEAFF.

The rearrangement joins TRBV5-5 to TRBJ1-6; TRBD1 matches 7 bases. Germline CDR1 and CDR2: SGHKS and YYEKEE (reference sequence). This CDR3 contains 15 residues. Losses at the gene ends were 0 bases for V and 7 bases for J; bases not matched to a gene: 4. The CDR3 region has the DNA TGTGCCAGCAGCTTGGGTGGGACAGTGAATTCACCCCTCCACTTT. As protein: CASSLGGTVNSPLHF.

The chain uses TRBV12-3 or TRBV12-4 and TRBJ1-2; D not resolved. V lost 5 bases to trimming and J lost 5 bases, with 9 bases between them. There are 12 residues in the CDR3. The CDR3 loop reads CASSHTEYGYTF. In DNA form, the CDR3 reads TGTGCCAGCAGTCATACAGAATATGGCTACACCTTC.

The chain has TRBV29-1 and TRBJ1-3; D is undetermined. This CDR3 has 11 residues. The germline V gene encodes CDR1 SQVTM and CDR2 ANQGSEA. Trimming removed 6 bases at V and 0 bases at J, with 3 bases between. In DNA, the CDR3 is TGCAGCGTCTACTCTGGAAACACCATATATTTT. This codes for CSVYSGNTIYF.

The V and J genes are TRBV3-1 (or the pseudogene TRBV3-2) and TRBJ2-1; TRBD2 matches at 9 bases. V trimming: 6 bases; J trimming: 9 bases; junction bases outside the gene matches: 9. Germline V gene sequence: CDR1 LGHDT, CDR2 YNNKEL (reference sequence). This CDR3 has 14 residues. The CDR3 loop reads CASRESGGRGEQFF. As DNA, the CDR3 is TGTGCCAGCAGAGAAAGCGGGGGGCGGGGTGAGCAGTTCTTC.

J is TRBJ1-2 and V is TRBV4-2; tentatively, D is TRBD1 (5 bases). CDR1 and CDR2 from the germline V gene are LGHNA and YNFKEQ. V lost 0 bases to trimming and J lost 8 bases, with 19 bases between them. The CDR3 is 16 amino acids. The CDR3 region is CASSQDGGVRGRGYTF. The CDR3 DNA sequence: TGTGCCAGCAGCCAAGACGGCGGGGTGAGGGGTCGAGGCTACACCTTC.